The 18 T cell receptor beta chains listed next were all sequenced from one sample in a study of blood T cell repertoires in COVID-19. TCRdb's copy holds only in-frame clones and misses some; the assay was immunoSEQ multiplex PCR. The data show hundreds of thousands of clones, with about 85% seen just once and less than 15% held by the top ten. Sequencing was done on a sample of peripheral blood. The receptors stem from a human donor in a cohort sampled during active COVID-19.

The V call is TRBV18, the J call TRBJ1-1; 7 nucleotides align to TRBD1. With 2 bases clipped from V and 1 base from J, the junction kept 7 bases outside the gene matches. This CDR3 is built from 16 residues. Germline V gene data show CDR1 as KGHSH and CDR2 as LQKENI. As DNA, the CDR3 is TGTGCCAGCTCACCAAATCCGCCAGGGGGGAACACTGAAGCTTTCTTT. It yields the protein CASSPNPPGGNTEAFF.

The chain carries TRBV7-9 and TRBJ2-2; the D gene is possibly TRBD2 (6 bases). V lost 10 bases to trimming and J lost 1 base, with 10 bases between them. This CDR3 contains 13 residues. CDR1 SEHNR and CDR2 FQNEAQ come from the germline V gene (reference sequence). CDR3 in DNA: TGTGCCAAGACGGGGGTGAACACCGGGGAGCTGTTTTTT. Its translation is CAKTGVNTGELFF.

The chain recombines TRBV6-5 with TRBJ2-7; TRBD1 matches 9 bases. The germline V gene encodes CDR1 MNHEY and CDR2 SVGAGI. V lost 6 bases to trimming and J lost 6 bases; unmatched junction nucleotides: 6. This CDR3 is 13 amino acids long. For the CDR3, the DNA is TGTGCCAGCAGCTCCGGGACAGGGCTCGAGCAGTACTTC. Translating it yields CASSSGTGLEQYF.

This chain joins TRBV5-1 and TRBJ2-3; D not certain. The CDR3 consists of 11 residues. Germline lookup yields CDR1 SGHRS and CDR2 YFSETQ. V dropped 1 base and J dropped 6 bases, with 3 bases sitting between them. The CDR3 loop reads CASSLHDTQYF. The CDR3 DNA reads TGCGCCAGCAGCTTGCATGATACGCAGTATTTT.

This rearrangement joins TRBV18 to TRBJ1-1, with 7 bases aligning to TRBD1. This CDR3 is 13 amino acids long. V lost 6 bases and J lost 2; bases outside the gene matches: 3. The germline V gene has CDR1 KGHSH and CDR2 LQKENI. CDR3 bases: TGTGCCAGCTCGGGACAGAGAAACACTGAAGCTTTCTTT. It specifies CASSGQRNTEAFF.

This chain links TRBV7-2 with TRBJ2-1; 7 bases agree with TRBD2. Germline CDR1 and CDR2: SGHTA and FQGNSA. The CDR3 extends over 14 amino acids. Germline trimming cut 1 base from V and 8 bases from J; bases unmatched to any gene: 5. The CDR3 here is CASSLEFSGHEQFF. The CDR3 DNA follows: TGTGCCAGCAGCTTAGAATTTAGCGGGCATGAGCAGTTCTTC.

A few counts support this clone. J is TRBJ2-2 and V is TRBV7-3, with a possible D match to TRBD2 (5 bases). This CDR3 region has 16 residues. V was trimmed by 4 bases and J by 7 bases, leaving 19 bases between them. From germline, CDR1 is SGHTA and CDR2 FQGTGA. CDR3 sequence (DNA): TGTGCCAGCAGCTCACTTGGACGCCCCGGGGTCGGGGAGCTGTTTTTT. It codes for CASSSLGRPGVGELFF.

This clone was seen just once. This sequence joins TRBV12-3 or TRBV12-4 and TRBJ2-7; weak D call: TRBD2 (5 bases). Trimming stripped 1 base from V and 7 bases from J, with 11 bases between. This CDR3 spans 13 amino acids. CDR3 DNA: TGTGCCAGCAGTTTAGGTCGGGGAAGGGAGCAGTACTTC. It yields the protein CASSLGRGREQYF.

This clone appeared a single time. The rearrangement uses TRBV27 and TRBJ2-7; tentatively, D is TRBD1 (5 bases). Germline V gene lookup returns CDR1 MNHEY and CDR2 SMNVEV (reference sequence). There are 15 residues in the CDR3. With 0 bases removed from V and 2 bases from J, the gap between germline ends came to 11 bases. CDR3 sequence reads: CASSLSTTVAYEQYF. CDR3 DNA: TGTGCCAGCAGTTTATCGACGACAGTGGCCTACGAGCAGTACTTC.

This chain links TRBV9 with TRBJ2-2; perhaps TRBD2 as D (5 bases). Trimming took 0 bases from V and 3 from J, leaving 9 bases between them. This CDR3 spans 15 amino acids. Germline V gives CDR1 SGDLS, CDR2 YYNGEE. CDR3 loop: CASSVGPADTGELFF. CDR3 DNA: TGTGCCAGCAGCGTAGGGCCAGCGGACACCGGGGAGCTGTTTTTT. The variable domain in full, completed from reference TRBV9 and TRBJ2-2, reads DSGVTQTPKHLITATGQRVTLRCSPRSGDLSVYWYQQSLDQGLQFLIQYYNGEERAKGNILERFSAQQFPDLHSELNLSSLELGDSALYFCASSVGPADTGELFFGEGSRLTVL.

The chain carries TRBV4-1 and TRBJ1-2, with 7 bases aligning to TRBD1. Trimming at V came to 5 bases and at J to 6 bases, leaving 9 bases not matched to a gene. The CDR3 runs to 14 residues. Germline lookup yields CDR1 MGHRA and CDR2 YSYEKL. The DNA for the CDR3 is TGCGCCAGCAGCTATGGACAGGATGAAGATGGCTACACCTTC. Its translation: CASSYGQDEDGYTF.

This clone has just one count. The V gene is TRBV5-1, the J gene TRBJ2-2; no clear D. Germline values: CDR1 SGHRS, CDR2 YFSETQ. Trimming removed 0 bases at V and 4 bases at J, with 10 bases between. The CDR3 has 15 residues. CDR3 loop: CASSLGQIPTGELFF. The CDR3 region has the DNA TGCGCCAGCAGCTTGGGCCAGATTCCCACCGGGGAGCTGTTTTTT. Drawing the rest from reference TRBV5-1 and TRBJ2-2, the complete variable domain is KAGVTQTPRYLIKTRGQQVTLSCSPISGHRSVSWYQQTPGQGLQFLFEYFSETQRNKGNFPGRFSGRQFSNSRSEMNVSTLELGDSALYLCASSLGQIPTGELFFGEGSRLTVL.

The V gene is TRBV21-1, the J gene TRBJ2-2; no DNA check was done on the table's D call, TRBD2. TRBV21-1 is noted as a pseudogene. CDR3 size: 17 residues. CDR3 loop: CASSQNGGALEAGELFF. The CDR3 DNA reads as TGTGCCAGCAGCCAAAATGGGGGGGCTCTGGAAGCCGGGGAGCTGTTTTTT.

This clone was detected once. The rearrangement joins TRBV18 to TRBJ2-7; TRBD2 aligns across 7 bases. The germline gives CDR1 KGHSH, CDR2 LQKENI. This CDR3 has 15 residues. The junction had 6 bases not matched to a gene; V was cut back by 2 bases and J by 2 bases. DNA for the CDR3: TGTGCCAGCTCACCAGCTGCTAGCGGAGCCTACGAGCAGTACTTC. Protein sequence: CASSPAASGAYEQYF. The variable domain in full, completed from reference TRBV18 and TRBJ2-7, reads NAGVMQNPRHLVRRRGQEARLRCSPMKGHSHVYWYRQLPEEGLKFMVYLQKENIIDESGMPKERFSAEFPKEGPSILRIQQVVRGDSAAYFCASSPAASGAYEQYFGPGTRLTVT.

J is TRBJ2-1 and V is TRBV24-1; maybe TRBD2 (6 bases). Germline V gene sequence: CDR1 KGHDR, CDR2 SFDVKD. Trimming shortened V by 5 bases and J by 5 bases, and 15 bases separated the two germline ends. The CDR3 totals 15 residues. CDR3 residues: CATSVSSGSHNEQFF. In nucleotides, the CDR3 is TGTGCCACCAGTGTAAGCAGCGGGTCTCACAATGAGCAGTTCTTC.

With respect to this clone: A read error may produce the germline difference seen at one junction end. V and J are TRBV6-1 and TRBJ2-7, with D possibly TRBD2 on 5 matching bases. CDR3 length: 13 amino acids. Germline CDR1 reads MNHNS; CDR2 reads SASEGT. Written as DNA, the CDR3 is TGTGCCAGCAGGGAAGGAAGCGGAAGCGAGCAGTACTTC. Amino acids: CASREGSGSEQYF.

The chain uses TRBV19 and TRBJ2-5, with 11 positions matching TRBD1. In germline, CDR1 is LNHDA, CDR2 SQIVND (reference sequence). This CDR3 is built from 13 residues. Losses at the gene ends were 7 bases for V and 7 bases for J; bases not matched to a gene: 5. This CDR3 reads CASKTGTGGTQYF. The CDR3 bases are TGTGCCAGTAAAACCGGGACAGGGGGGACCCAGTACTTC.

The chain carries TRBV24-1 and TRBJ2-1; TRBD2 agrees at 9 bases. Germline CDR1 KGHDR, CDR2 SFDVKD. The CDR3 has 15 amino acids. Trimming at V came to 7 bases and at J to 0 bases, leaving 3 bases not matched to a gene. DNA of the CDR3: TGTGCCACCAGCCTTAGCGGGAGCTCCTACAATGAGCAGTTCTTC. It is translated as CATSLSGSSYNEQFF.